These 21 T cell receptor beta chains came from one sample sequenced in a study of ipilimumab plus nivolumab after autologous stem cell transplantation (dated by TCRdb to the early 2020s). Library preparation used the immunoSEQ multiplex PCR assay. Entries here come from immuneACCESS through TCRdb and include only in-frame sequences with V and J called. Some clones fail to appear in such tables; in the studies checked, an unresolved V gene covers under half of the shortfall, and the cause of the remainder is unknown. Present in this sample are around 3,200 clones, approximately 81% of which were seen just once. The top ten clonotypes cover roughly 12% of the sample. The sample in question was PBMCs, obtained in a trial of ipilimumab plus nivolumab as post-transplant consolidation. These TCRs come from a male donor with multiple myeloma.

This clone was seen just once. V usage is TRBV4-1 and J usage is TRBJ2-5; 9 nucleotides line up with TRBD1. The J call is in doubt because the DNA end fits TRBJ2-7 better. Per the germline V gene, CDR1 is MGHRA and CDR2 is YSYEKL. This CDR3 spans 13 amino acids. The DNA of the CDR3 is TGCGCCAGCAGCCAACGGACAGGGGACGAGCAGTACTTC. Translated, it gives CASSQRTGDEQYF.

V gene TRBV7-2 combines with J gene TRBJ2-5; 8 nucleotides align to TRBD1. The J call may be in error: the DNA end matches TRBJ2-7 better. Germline assignment: CDR1 SGHTA and CDR2 FQGNSA. The CDR3 extends over 14 amino acids. The CDR3 loop reads CASSSGTGTYEQYF. CDR3 DNA: TGTGCCAGCAGCTCCGGGACAGGAACCTACGAGCAGTACTTC.

To note about this clone: At one boundary the junction diverges from the germline segment, which might be a read error. At the DNA level, this CDR3 is encoded by other sequences in the same sample as well. The rearrangement uses TRBV5-6 and TRBJ2-5; D might be TRBD1 or TRBD2, each matching 5 bases. Germline CDR1 SGHDT, CDR2 YYEEEE. The CDR3 has 14 amino acids. The DNA for the CDR3 is TGTGCCAGCAGCTTTACCCAGGGACGAAAGACTCAGTACTTC. Protein sequence: CASSFTQGRKTQYF.

The chain combines TRBV18 with TRBJ2-1; D is unclear. This CDR3 comprises 16 residues. Germline CDR1 is KGHSH and CDR2 is LQKENI. The germline V and J ends were trimmed by 1 base and 0 bases, with 10 bases remaining between them. CDR3 region: CASSPLSPSSYNEQFF. CDR3 DNA sequence: TGTGCCAGCTCACCACTCTCCCCGAGCTCCTACAATGAGCAGTTCTTC.

In this sample, this clone turned up once. DNA of the CDR3: TGCGCCAGCAGCCAAGATCCCCAGCCTTATGTAGCCAAAAACATTCAGTACTTC. Translating gives CASSQDPQPYVAKNIQYF. The V gene is TRBV4-1, the J gene TRBJ2-4; unclear D gene. The CDR3 extends over 18 amino acids. V gave up 0 bases and J gave up 0 bases, with 15 bases separating them. CDR1 and CDR2 from the germline V gene are MGHRA and YSYEKL.

The gene calls are TRBV7-6 and TRBJ2-1; TRBD1 is a possible D gene (6 bases). Germline CDR1 SGHVS, CDR2 FNYEAQ. The CDR3 sequence is 15 residues long. V lost 5 bases to trimming and J lost 1 base, with 12 bases between them. In DNA, the CDR3 is TGTGCCAGCAGCCTCCTCGGGACATCCTACAATGAGCAGTTCTTC. Translating gives CASSLLGTSYNEQFF.

The chain combines TRBV11-2 with TRBJ2-2, with 7 nucleotides matching TRBD2. The V segment lost 3 bases and the J segment 2 bases; nucleotides outside the gene matches: 3. Looked up from germline, CDR1 is SGHAT and CDR2 is FQNNGV. The CDR3 has 15 amino acids. The CDR3 protein is CASSFAGVNTGELFF. The CDR3 DNA sequence: TGTGCCAGCAGCTTCGCGGGGGTCAACACCGGGGAGCTGTTTTTT.

The chain couples TRBV28 to TRBJ1-3; D unresolved. The CDR3 is 14 residues long. Trimming took 5 bases from V and 0 from J, leaving 8 bases between them. Per germline, CDR1 MDHEN and CDR2 SYDVKM. The CDR3 region is CASSKVSSGNTIYF. DNA of the CDR3: TGTGCCAGCAGTAAGGTGTCCTCTGGAAACACCATATATTTT.

The chain is built from TRBV5-1 and TRBJ2-2, with 11 nucleotides matching TRBD2. The germline V gene has CDR1 SGHRS and CDR2 YFSETQ. The ends lost 4 bases at V and 4 bases at J; junction bases unmatched: 6. CDR3 size: 16 residues. The CDR3 region is CASSTTGTSGTGELFF. Written as DNA, the CDR3 is TGCGCCAGCAGCACCACCGGGACTAGCGGCACCGGGGAGCTGTTTTTT. Looking up the rest from reference TRBV5-1 and TRBJ2-2 gives the full variable domain: KAGVTQTPRYLIKTRGQQVTLSCSPISGHRSVSWYQQTPGQGLQFLFEYFSETQRNKGNFPGRFSGRQFSNSRSEMNVSTLELGDSALYLCASSTTGTSGTGELFFGEGSRLTVL.

The chain couples TRBV19 to TRBJ2-7; no reliable D call. Germline V gene lookup returns CDR1 LNHDA and CDR2 SQIVND (reference sequence). This CDR3 is built from 14 residues. Deletions cut 2 bases from V and 3 bases from J, with 11 bases between. Here the CDR3 DNA reads TGTGCCAGTAGTATATCCAGCAGTAACTACGAGCAGTACTTC. It specifies CASSISSSNYEQYF. Complete variable domain (other parts from reference TRBV19 and TRBJ2-7): DGGITQSPKYLFRKEGQNVTLSCEQNLNHDAMYWYRQDPGQGLRLIYYSQIVNDFQKGDIAEGYSVSREKKESFPLTVTSAQKNPTAFYLCASSISSSNYEQYFGPGTRLTVT.

V gene TRBV5-5 combines with J gene TRBJ1-1; D is ambiguous. Trimming pared 5 bases from V and 4 bases from J, leaving 15 bases between. This CDR3 comprises 14 residues. Germline loops: CDR1 SGHKS, CDR2 YYEKEE (reference sequence). The CDR3 sequence is CASSLLTEGTEAFF. CDR3 bases: TGTGCCAGCAGTCTGTTGACCGAGGGCACTGAAGCTTTCTTT. The complete variable domain, with remaining parts taken from reference TRBV5-5 and TRBJ1-1, reads DAGVTQSPTHLIKTRGQQVTLRCSPISGHKSVSWYQQVLGQGPQFIFQYYEKEERGRGNFPDRFSARQFPNYSSELNVNALLLGDSALYLCASSLLTEGTEAFFGQGTRLTVV.

The chain carries TRBV5-5 and TRBJ2-7; D unclear. Trimming took 6 bases from V and 7 from J, leaving 17 bases between them. Germline assignment: CDR1 SGHKS and CDR2 YYEKEE (reference sequence). The CDR3 contains 13 residues. The CDR3 coding sequence is TGTGCCAGCAACCGACCCCCGGGTTTGGAGCAGTACTTC. This encodes CASNRPPGLEQYF.

This chain uses TRBV27 with TRBJ2-5, with 9 nucleotides matching TRBD1. The V gene end was trimmed by 2 bases and the J gene end by 7 bases; junction bases not matched to a gene: 5. Per the germline V gene, CDR1 is MNHEY and CDR2 is SMNVEV (reference sequence). This CDR3 comprises 14 residues. The CDR3 protein is CASSLDRQGGTQYF. The CDR3 bases are TGTGCCAGCAGTTTAGATAGACAGGGGGGGACCCAGTACTTC.

This clone turned up a few times. This rearrangement joins TRBV27 to TRBJ1-5; D uncertain. V was pared by 2 bases and J by 4 bases, with 6 bases between. The germline V gene has CDR1 MNHEY and CDR2 SMNVEV (reference sequence). This CDR3 is built from 13 residues. The CDR3 DNA follows: TGTGCCAGCAGTTTAAGGAGTAATCAGCCCCAGCATTTT. It encodes CASSLRSNQPQHF.

The V call is TRBV9, the J call TRBJ1-3, with 7 bases fitting TRBD1. This CDR3 is built from 14 residues. The junction had 7 bases not matched to a gene; V was cut back by 4 bases and J by 6 bases. Germline V gene sequence: CDR1 SGDLS, CDR2 YYNGEE. CDR3 coding DNA: TGTGCCAGCAGCAAAACAGGGGAGGAAAACACCATATATTTT. Translated, it gives CASSKTGEENTIYF.

The gene calls are TRBV19 and TRBJ2-1, with 10 bases that match TRBD2. Losses at the gene ends were 3 bases for V and 1 base for J; bases not matched to a gene: 3. CDR1 LNHDA and CDR2 SQIVND come from the germline V gene (reference sequence). The CDR3 runs to 16 residues. The CDR3 coding sequence is TGTGCCAGTAGTATCTTAGCGGGGGGTTCCTACAATGAGCAGTTCTTC. This sequence encodes CASSILAGGSYNEQFF.

This clone came up a few times. This chain joins TRBV7-9 and TRBJ1-1; D remains ambiguous. V lost 3 bases to trimming and J lost 4 bases, with 9 bases between them. Germline assignment: CDR1 SEHNR and CDR2 FQNEAQ (reference sequence). The CDR3 has 13 residues. The CDR3 DNA sequence: TGTGCCAGCAGCTTTAGCGGCGCCACTGAAGCTTTCTTT. This gives the protein CASSFSGATEAFF.

This rearrangement joins TRBV5-6 to TRBJ1-1, with 11 nucleotides matching TRBD1. This CDR3 is 14 amino acids long. J was trimmed by 10 bases and V by 3 bases; bases with no gene match: 8. CDR1 SGHDT and CDR2 YYEEEE come from the germline V gene. The CDR3 reads CASSYGQGALGAFF. Written as DNA, the CDR3 is TGTGCCAGCAGCTACGGACAGGGGGCCCTCGGAGCTTTCTTT.

The chain combines TRBV7-2 with TRBJ2-7, with 7 bases matching TRBD1. The CDR3 loop spans 14 amino acids. Trimming removed 5 bases from V and 7 bases from J; junction bases left unmatched: 11. Germline V gives CDR1 SGHTA, CDR2 FQGNSA. The CDR3 region has the DNA TGTGCCAGCAGCGTGGGACAGAAGACGGGGGAGCAGTACTTC. Its protein product is CASSVGQKTGEQYF.

The V gene is TRBV6-1, the J gene TRBJ2-7; TRBD2 agrees at 8 bases. The CDR3 has 15 residues. Germline lookup yields CDR1 MNHNS and CDR2 SASEGT. With 2 bases clipped from V and 3 bases from J, the junction kept 6 bases outside the gene matches. The CDR3 is CASSERQRGIYEQYF. In DNA, the CDR3 is TGTGCCAGCAGTGAACGGCAGCGGGGGATCTACGAGCAGTACTTC.

The chain carries TRBV7-9 and TRBJ2-7; 9 bases fit TRBD1. Germline lookup yields CDR1 SEHNR and CDR2 FQNEAQ (reference sequence). The CDR3 contains 15 residues. V gave up 5 bases and J gave up 0 bases; unmatched junction bases: 5. CDR3 coding DNA: TGTGCCAGCAGCCCGGGACAGGGTCCCTCCTACGAGCAGTACTTC. Amino acids: CASSPGQGPSYEQYF.